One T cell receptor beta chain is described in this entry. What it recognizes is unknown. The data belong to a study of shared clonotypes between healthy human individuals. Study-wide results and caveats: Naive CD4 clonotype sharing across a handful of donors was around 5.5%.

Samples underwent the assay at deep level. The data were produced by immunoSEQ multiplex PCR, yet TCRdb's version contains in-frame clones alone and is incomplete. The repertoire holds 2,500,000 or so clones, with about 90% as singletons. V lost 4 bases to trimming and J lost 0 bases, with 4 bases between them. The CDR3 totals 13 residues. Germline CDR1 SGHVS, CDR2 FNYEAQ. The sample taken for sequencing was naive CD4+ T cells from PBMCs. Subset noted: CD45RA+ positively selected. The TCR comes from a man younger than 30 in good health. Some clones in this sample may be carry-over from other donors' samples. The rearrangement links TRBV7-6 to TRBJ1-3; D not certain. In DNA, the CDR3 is TGTGCCAGCAGCTCCAGCTCTGGAAACACCATATATTTT. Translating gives CASSSSSGNTIYF.